A selection of T cell receptor beta chains follows, all from one sample in a study of CD4 and CD8 cells across lung adenocarcinoma regions. TCRdb re-called the PCR reads with MiXCR, one entry per CDR3 protein. This table holds approximately 6,000 distinct CDR3 sequences, 45% to 65% found once. The sequenced sample consisted of CD4+ T cells from the center of a lung tumor. The receptors stem from a female donor with lung adenocarcinoma. The CD4 and CD8 labels of this study may be unreliable. Both conserved end residues are part of each CDR3.

cdr3_aa	v_call
CASSVIGQGEGEQFF	TRBV6-1
CATELDGTETQYF	TRBV10-1
CASISRGNEQFF	TRBV6-2/TRBV6-3
CASSSRRGTYEQYF	TRBV11-3
CATEREDKDTQYF	TRBV10-1
CAIRNPGAVGTDTQYF	TRBV10-3
CASSQDGAGGQGNEQFF	TRBV4-1
CASSEALGGSGELFF	TRBV6-1
CASSLTGRSSYEQYF	TRBV27
CASSSGTGRSNEQFF	TRBV27
CASSETGGVNYGYTF	TRBV6-1
CASSYSSQYGYTF	TRBV6-5